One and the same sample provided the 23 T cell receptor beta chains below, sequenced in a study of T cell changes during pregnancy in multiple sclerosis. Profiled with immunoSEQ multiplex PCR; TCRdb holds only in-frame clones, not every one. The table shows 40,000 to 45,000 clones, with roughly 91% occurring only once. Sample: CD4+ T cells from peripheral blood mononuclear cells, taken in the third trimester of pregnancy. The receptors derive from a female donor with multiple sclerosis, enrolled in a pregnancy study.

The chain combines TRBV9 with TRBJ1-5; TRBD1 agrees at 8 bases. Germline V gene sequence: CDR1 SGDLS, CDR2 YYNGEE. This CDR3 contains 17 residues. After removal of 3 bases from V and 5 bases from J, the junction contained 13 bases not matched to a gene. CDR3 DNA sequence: TGTGCCAGCAGCGCCCCGGGACAGGATATTCGGGATCAGCCCCAGCATTTT. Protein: CASSAPGQDIRDQPQHF. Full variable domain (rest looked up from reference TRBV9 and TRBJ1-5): DSGVTQTPKHLITATGQRVTLRCSPRSGDLSVYWYQQSLDQGLQFLIQYYNGEERAKGNILERFSAQQFPDLHSELNLSSLELGDSALYFCASSAPGQDIRDQPQHFGDGTRLSIL.

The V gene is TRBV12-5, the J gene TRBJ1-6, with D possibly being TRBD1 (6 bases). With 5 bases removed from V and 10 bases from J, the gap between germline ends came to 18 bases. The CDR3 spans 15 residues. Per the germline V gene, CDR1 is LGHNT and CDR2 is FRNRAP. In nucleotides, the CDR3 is TGTGCTAGTGGTCCCGGGACATCTTTACAATCACCCCTCCACTTT. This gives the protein CASGPGTSLQSPLHF.

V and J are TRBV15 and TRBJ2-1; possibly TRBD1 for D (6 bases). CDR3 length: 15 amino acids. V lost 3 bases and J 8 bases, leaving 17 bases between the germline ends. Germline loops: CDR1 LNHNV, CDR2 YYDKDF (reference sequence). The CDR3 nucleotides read TGTGCCACCAGCAGGGGGGCAGCAGTTGGCGATGAGCAGTTCTTC. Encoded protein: CATSRGAAVGDEQFF.

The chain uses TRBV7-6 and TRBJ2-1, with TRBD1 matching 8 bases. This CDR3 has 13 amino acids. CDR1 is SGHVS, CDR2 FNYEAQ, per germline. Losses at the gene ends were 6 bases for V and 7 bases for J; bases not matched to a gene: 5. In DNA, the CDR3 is TGTGCCAGCAGGCCCCAGGGGGCAAATGAGCAGTTCTTC. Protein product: CASRPQGANEQFF.

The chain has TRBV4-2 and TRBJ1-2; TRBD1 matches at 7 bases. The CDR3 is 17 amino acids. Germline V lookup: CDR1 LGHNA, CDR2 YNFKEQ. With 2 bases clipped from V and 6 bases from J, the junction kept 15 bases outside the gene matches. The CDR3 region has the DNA TGTGCCAGCAGCCAATTAACAGGGGCGAGAGTCCCGGATGGCTACACCTTC. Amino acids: CASSQLTGARVPDGYTF.

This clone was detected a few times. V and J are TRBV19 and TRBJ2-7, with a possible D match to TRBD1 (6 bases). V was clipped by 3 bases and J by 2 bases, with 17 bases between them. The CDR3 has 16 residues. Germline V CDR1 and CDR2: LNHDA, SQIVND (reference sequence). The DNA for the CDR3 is TGTGCCAGTAGTATGGGGGATAGGGGACAACCCTACGAGCAGTACTTC. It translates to CASSMGDRGQPYEQYF.

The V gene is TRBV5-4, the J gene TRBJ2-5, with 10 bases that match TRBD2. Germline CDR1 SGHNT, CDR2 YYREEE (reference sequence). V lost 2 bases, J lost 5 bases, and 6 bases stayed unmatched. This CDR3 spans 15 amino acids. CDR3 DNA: TGTGCCAGCAGCTTAGCGGGGGGGCTTGGGGAGACCCAGTACTTC. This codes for CASSLAGGLGETQYF.

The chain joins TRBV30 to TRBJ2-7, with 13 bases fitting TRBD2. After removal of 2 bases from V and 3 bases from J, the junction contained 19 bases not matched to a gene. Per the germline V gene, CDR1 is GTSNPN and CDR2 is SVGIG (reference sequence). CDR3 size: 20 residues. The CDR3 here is CAWSTRTSGRGTSIGYEQYF. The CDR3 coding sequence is TGTGCCTGGAGTACCCGGACTAGCGGGAGAGGTACGAGTATAGGCTACGAGCAGTACTTC. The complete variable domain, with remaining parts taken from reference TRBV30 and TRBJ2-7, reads SQTIHQWPATLVQPVGSPLSLECTVEGTSNPNLYWYRQAAGRGLQLLFYSVGIGQISSEVPQNLSASRPQDRQFILSSKKLLLSDSGFYLCAWSTRTSGRGTSIGYEQYFGPGTRLTVT.

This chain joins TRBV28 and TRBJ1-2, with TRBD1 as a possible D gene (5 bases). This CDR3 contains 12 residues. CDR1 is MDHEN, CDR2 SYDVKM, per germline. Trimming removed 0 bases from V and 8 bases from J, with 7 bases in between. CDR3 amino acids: CASSLWGRGYTF. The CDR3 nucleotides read TGTGCCAGCAGTTTATGGGGGCGAGGCTACACCTTC.

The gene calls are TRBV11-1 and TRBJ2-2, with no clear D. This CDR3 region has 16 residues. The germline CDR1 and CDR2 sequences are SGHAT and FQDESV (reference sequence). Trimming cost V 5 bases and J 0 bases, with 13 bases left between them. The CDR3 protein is CASSDRLVANTGELFF. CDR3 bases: TGTGCCAGCAGCGACCGCCTAGTTGCGAACACCGGGGAGCTGTTTTTT.

The CDR3 DNA reads TGTGCCAGCAGCCGGGACAGGTTGGCCGGGGAGCTGTTTTTT. Protein sequence: CASSRDRLAGELFF. The rearrangement links TRBV7-9 to TRBJ2-2, with 8 bases fitting TRBD1. Germline CDR1 and CDR2: SEHNR and FQNEAQ (reference sequence). J gave up 6 bases and V 5 bases, and 5 bases lay outside the gene matches. This CDR3 has 14 amino acids.

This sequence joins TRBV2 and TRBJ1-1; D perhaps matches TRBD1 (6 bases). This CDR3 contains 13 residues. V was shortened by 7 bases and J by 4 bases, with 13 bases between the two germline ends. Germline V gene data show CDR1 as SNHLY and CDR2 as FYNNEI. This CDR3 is CASIRVRGTEAFF. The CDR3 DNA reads TGTGCCAGCATCCGGGTCAGGGGCACTGAAGCTTTCTTT.

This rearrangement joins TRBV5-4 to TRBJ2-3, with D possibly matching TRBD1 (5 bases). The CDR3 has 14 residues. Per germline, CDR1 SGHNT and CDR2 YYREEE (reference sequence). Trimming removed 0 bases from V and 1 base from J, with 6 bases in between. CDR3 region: CASSLEQGTDTQYF. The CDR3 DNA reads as TGTGCCAGCAGCTTGGAACAGGGCACAGATACGCAGTATTTT.

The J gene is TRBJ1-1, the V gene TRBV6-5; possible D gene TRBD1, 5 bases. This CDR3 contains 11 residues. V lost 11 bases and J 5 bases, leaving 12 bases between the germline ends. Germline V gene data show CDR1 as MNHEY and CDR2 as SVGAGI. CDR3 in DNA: TGTGCCGGACTATGGGGGACTGAAGCTTTCTTT. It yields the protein CAGLWGTEAFF.

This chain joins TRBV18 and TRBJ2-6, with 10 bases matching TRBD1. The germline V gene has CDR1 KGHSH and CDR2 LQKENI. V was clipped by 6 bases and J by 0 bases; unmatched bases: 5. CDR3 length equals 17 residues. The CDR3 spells CASSPGTGASGANVLTF. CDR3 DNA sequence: TGTGCCAGCTCCCCGGGGACAGGGGCCTCTGGGGCCAACGTCCTGACTTTC.

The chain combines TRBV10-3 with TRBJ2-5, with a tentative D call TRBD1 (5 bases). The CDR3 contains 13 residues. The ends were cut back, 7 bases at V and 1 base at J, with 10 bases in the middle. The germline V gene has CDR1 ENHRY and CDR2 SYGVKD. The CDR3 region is CAINRQTQETQYF. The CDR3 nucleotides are TGTGCCATCAACAGACAGACCCAAGAGACCCAGTACTTC.

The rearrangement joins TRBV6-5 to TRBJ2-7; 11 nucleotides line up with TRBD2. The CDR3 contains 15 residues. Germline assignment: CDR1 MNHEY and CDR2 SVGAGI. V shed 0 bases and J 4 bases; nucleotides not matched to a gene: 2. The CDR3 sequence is CASSYSTSGTYEQYF. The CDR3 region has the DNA TGTGCCAGCAGTTACTCGACTAGCGGGACATACGAGCAGTACTTC.

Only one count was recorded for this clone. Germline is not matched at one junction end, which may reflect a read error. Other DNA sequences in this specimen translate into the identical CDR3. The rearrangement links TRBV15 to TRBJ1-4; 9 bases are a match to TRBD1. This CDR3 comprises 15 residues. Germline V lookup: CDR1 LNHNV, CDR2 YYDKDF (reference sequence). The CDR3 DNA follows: TGCGCCACCAGTTTCGGCGGACAGGGGAATGAAAAACTGTTTTTT. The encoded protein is CATSFGGQGNEKLFF.

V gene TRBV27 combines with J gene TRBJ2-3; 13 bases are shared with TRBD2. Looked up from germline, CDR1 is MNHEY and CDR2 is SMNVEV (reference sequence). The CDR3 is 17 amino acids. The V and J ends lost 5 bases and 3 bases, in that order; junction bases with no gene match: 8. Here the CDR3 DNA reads TGTGCCAGCAGTATTAAACGACTAGCGGGAGGTACAGATACGCAGTATTTT. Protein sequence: CASSIKRLAGGTDTQYF.

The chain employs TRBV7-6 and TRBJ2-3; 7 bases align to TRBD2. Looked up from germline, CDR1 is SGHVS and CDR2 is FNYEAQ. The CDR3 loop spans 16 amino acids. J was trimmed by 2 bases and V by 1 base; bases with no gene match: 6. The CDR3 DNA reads TGTGCCAGCAGCTTAGGGGCGGGAGTAGCCACAGATACGCAGTATTTT. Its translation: CASSLGAGVATDTQYF. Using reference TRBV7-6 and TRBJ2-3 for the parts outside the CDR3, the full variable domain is GAGVSQSPRYKVTKRGQDVALRCDPISGHVSLYWYRQALGQGPEFLTYFNYEAQQDKSGLPNDRFSAERPEGSISTLTIQRTEQRDSAMYRCASSLGAGVATDTQYFGPGTRLTVL.

The CDR3 region is CASSLEGRNTEAFF. The CDR3 nucleotides read TGCGCCAGCAGCTTGGAAGGGAGGAACACTGAAGCTTTCTTT. This chain links TRBV5-1 with TRBJ1-1; no reliable D call. Trimming cost V 0 bases and J 1 base, with 7 bases left between them. CDR3 length: 14 residues. CDR1 SGHRS and CDR2 YFSETQ come from the germline V gene.

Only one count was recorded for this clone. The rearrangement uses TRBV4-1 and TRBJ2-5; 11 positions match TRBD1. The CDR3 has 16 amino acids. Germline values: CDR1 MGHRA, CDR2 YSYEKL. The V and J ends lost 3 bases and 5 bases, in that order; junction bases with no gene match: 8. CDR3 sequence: CASSHVRTGGAETQYF. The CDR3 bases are TGCGCCAGCAGCCATGTCCGGACAGGGGGCGCGGAGACCCAGTACTTC.

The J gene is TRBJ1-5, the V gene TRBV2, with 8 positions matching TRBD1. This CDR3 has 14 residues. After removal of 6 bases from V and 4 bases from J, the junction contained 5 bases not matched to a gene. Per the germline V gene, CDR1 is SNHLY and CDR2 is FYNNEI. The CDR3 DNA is TGTGCCAGCAGCCCCACAGGGGGAAATCAGCCCCAGCATTTT. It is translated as CASSPTGGNQPQHF.